A selection of T cell receptor beta chains follows, all from one sample in a study of blood T cell repertoires in COVID-19. TCRdb's copy holds only in-frame clones and misses some; the assay was immunoSEQ multiplex PCR. This table has tens of thousands of clones, over 80% appearing once. The sample taken for sequencing was peripheral blood. Receptor source: a woman aged 50 to 60 with acute or convalescent COVID-19. Each CDR3 is given with its conserved first and last residue. The D gene is left open where the match is weak. Clone size is not always given. Where it is, it says once, few, many or a class for expanded clones.

clone_size: NA; d_call: NA; v_call: TRBV27; j_call: TRBJ1-2; cdr3_nt: TGTGCCAGCAGCGCCGGGACTGGCTATGGCTACACCTTC; cdr3_aa: CASSAGTGYGYTF
clone_size: NA; d_call: TRBD1; v_call: TRBV2; j_call: TRBJ1-5; cdr3_nt: TGTGCCAGCAGGGGGGACAGGGGTGGCAATCAGCCCCAGCATTTT; cdr3_aa: CASRGDRGGNQPQHF
clone_size: NA; d_call: TRBD2; v_call: TRBV6-5; j_call: TRBJ2-1; cdr3_nt: TGTGCCAGCAGGGGGACTAGTACCTACAATGAGCAGTTCTTC; cdr3_aa: CASRGTSTYNEQFF
clone_size: NA; d_call: NA; v_call: TRBV7-2; j_call: TRBJ1-1; cdr3_nt: TGTGCCAGCAGCTTAGTTCGGGGGGCGACTGAAGCTTTCTTT; cdr3_aa: CASSLVRGATEAFF
clone_size: NA; d_call: NA; v_call: TRBV7-9; j_call: TRBJ2-5; cdr3_nt: TGTGCCAGCAGCTTTCGTCAGGTACAAGAGACCCAGTACTTC; cdr3_aa: CASSFRQVQETQYF
clone_size: NA; d_call: NA; v_call: TRBV18; j_call: TRBJ1-5; cdr3_nt: TGTGCCAGCTCAGCGGGGGGTTCAGGATGGAATCAGCCCCAGCATTTT; cdr3_aa: CASSAGGSGWNQPQHF
clone_size: few; d_call: TRBD1; v_call: TRBV4-2; j_call: TRBJ1-6; cdr3_nt: TGTGCCAGCAGCCAAGAAACAGGGGGATTCCTCGGATCACCCCTCCACTTT; cdr3_aa: CASSQETGGFLGSPLHF
clone_size: NA; d_call: NA; v_call: TRBV5-6; j_call: TRBJ1-4; cdr3_nt: TGTGCCAGCAGCTTGGGCCCCGGGGGACGGACGAATGAAAAACTGTTTTTT; cdr3_aa: CASSLGPGGRTNEKLFF
clone_size: NA; d_call: NA; v_call: TRBV2; j_call: TRBJ1-6; cdr3_nt: TGTGCCAGCAGTCTCGGGTTTAATACACCCCTCCACTTT; cdr3_aa: CASSLGFNTPLHF
clone_size: NA; d_call: NA; v_call: TRBV7-3; j_call: TRBJ1-1; cdr3_nt: TGCGCCAGCAGCCCAAAAGGGGAGGGGGGAAATGAAGCTTTCTTT; cdr3_aa: CASSPKGEGGNEAFF
clone_size: NA; d_call: NA; v_call: TRBV9; j_call: TRBJ1-2; cdr3_nt: TGTGCCAGCAGCGTAGGCGGCAGGGTGGGCTATGGCTACACCTTC; cdr3_aa: CASSVGGRVGYGYTF
clone_size: NA; d_call: TRBD1; v_call: TRBV13; j_call: TRBJ2-5; cdr3_nt: TGTGCCAGCAGCTTAGTTGTGGGACAGTGGTACCAAGAGACCCAGTACTTC; cdr3_aa: CASSLVVGQWYQETQYF
clone_size: once; d_call: TRBD1; v_call: TRBV28; j_call: TRBJ1-2; cdr3_nt: TGTGCCAGCAGCACCCACGGGACAGGGTATACCGGCTACACCTTC; cdr3_aa: CASSTHGTGYTGYTF
clone_size: NA; d_call: TRBD2; v_call: TRBV3-1/TRBV3-2; j_call: TRBJ2-5; cdr3_nt: TGTGCCAGCAGCCATCTAGCGGGGGTGCAAGAGACCCAGTACTTC; cdr3_aa: CASSHLAGVQETQYF
clone_size: NA; d_call: NA; v_call: TRBV7-2; j_call: TRBJ1-2; cdr3_nt: TGTGCCAGCAGCTTAGAATTGGGGGGTAGCTCCTTC; cdr3_aa: CASSLELGGSSF
clone_size: NA; d_call: NA; v_call: TRBV3-1/TRBV3-2; j_call: TRBJ2-3; cdr3_nt: TGTGCCAGCAGCCAAGTCGTGGATACGCAGTATTTT; cdr3_aa: CASSQVVDTQYF
clone_size: NA; d_call: NA; v_call: TRBV6-5; j_call: TRBJ1-1; cdr3_nt: TGTGCCAGCAGCTATCGGGACACTGAAGCTTTCTTT; cdr3_aa: CASSYRDTEAFF
clone_size: NA; d_call: TRBD1; v_call: TRBV6-2/TRBV6-3; j_call: TRBJ1-1; cdr3_nt: TGTGCCAGCAGTTGGGACAGGGGGCTGTTGGGTGAAGCTTTCTTT; cdr3_aa: CASSWDRGLLGEAFF
clone_size: NA; d_call: NA; v_call: TRBV30; j_call: TRBJ1-4; cdr3_nt: TGTGCCTGGAGTAGGAGAGTTGGGGAAAAACTGTTTTTT; cdr3_aa: CAWSRRVGEKLFF
clone_size: once; d_call: NA; v_call: TRBV5-1; j_call: TRBJ2-5; cdr3_nt: TGCGCCAGCAGCACCCCAGGGGAAGAGACCCAGTACTTC; cdr3_aa: CASSTPGEETQYF
clone_size: NA; d_call: TRBD2; v_call: TRBV19; j_call: TRBJ2-1; cdr3_nt: TGTGCCAGTAGTACCAAGGGACTAGCGGGAAAATACAATGAGCAGTTCTTC; cdr3_aa: CASSTKGLAGKYNEQFF
clone_size: NA; d_call: NA; v_call: TRBV9; j_call: TRBJ1-2; cdr3_nt: TGTGCCAGCAGCGTAGATGAGGGATCTAACTATGGCTACACCTTC; cdr3_aa: CASSVDEGSNYGYTF
clone_size: NA; d_call: TRBD1; v_call: TRBV15; j_call: TRBJ2-7; cdr3_nt: TGTGCCACCAGCCCCGATCGGGCAGGGGGTGGCTACGAGCAGTACTTC; cdr3_aa: CATSPDRAGGGYEQYF
clone_size: NA; d_call: NA; v_call: TRBV30; j_call: TRBJ2-1; cdr3_nt: TGTGCCTGGAGTGTGGGGCAGTACAATGAGCAGTTCTTC; cdr3_aa: CAWSVGQYNEQFF
clone_size: NA; d_call: TRBD1; v_call: TRBV6-5; j_call: TRBJ1-2; cdr3_nt: TGTGCCAGCAGTTACTCGATAACAGGGGGCCGTGGCTACACCTTC; cdr3_aa: CASSYSITGGRGYTF
clone_size: NA; d_call: TRBD1; v_call: TRBV2; j_call: TRBJ2-5; cdr3_nt: TGTGCCAGCAGTTATGGGACAGATCAAGAGACCCAGTACTTC; cdr3_aa: CASSYGTDQETQYF
clone_size: NA; d_call: NA; v_call: TRBV2; j_call: TRBJ1-2; cdr3_nt: TGTGCCAGCGGGCAGGGAACTAACTATGGCTACACCTTC; cdr3_aa: CASGQGTNYGYTF
clone_size: NA; d_call: NA; v_call: TRBV7-9; j_call: TRBJ1-4; cdr3_nt: TGTGCCAGCAGTTTTGGCAGGGCCTACAACCCTGCAACTAATGAAAAACTGTTTTTT; cdr3_aa: CASSFGRAYNPATNEKLFF
clone_size: few; d_call: NA; v_call: TRBV30; j_call: TRBJ1-6; cdr3_nt: TGTGCCGACGGGACTCTTGGCGGGAATTCACCCCTCCACTTT; cdr3_aa: CADGTLGGNSPLHF
clone_size: once; d_call: NA; v_call: TRBV6-2/TRBV6-3; j_call: TRBJ1-1; cdr3_nt: TGTGCCAGCAGCTTAAACCCGAGGGGAGGCACTGAAGCTTTCTTT; cdr3_aa: CASSLNPRGGTEAFF
clone_size: NA; d_call: TRBD1; v_call: TRBV7-9; j_call: TRBJ1-2; cdr3_nt: TGTGCCAGCAGCTCGACAGGGGAGGACTATGGCTACACCTTC; cdr3_aa: CASSSTGEDYGYTF
clone_size: NA; d_call: TRBD1; v_call: TRBV5-1; j_call: TRBJ1-6; cdr3_nt: TGCGCCAGCAGCCTGGCCCCGCCGGGACAGGGGAATTCACCCCTCCACTTT; cdr3_aa: CASSLAPPGQGNSPLHF
clone_size: few; d_call: NA; v_call: TRBV28; j_call: TRBJ1-6; cdr3_nt: TGTGCCAGCCGCAGGGTATTGGGGTCACCCCTCCACTTT; cdr3_aa: CASRRVLGSPLHF
clone_size: NA; d_call: TRBD2; v_call: TRBV24-1; j_call: TRBJ2-1; cdr3_nt: TGTGCCACCAGTGCCCTAGAGCGGGAGGGCCCGGATGAGCAGTTCTTC; cdr3_aa: CATSALEREGPDEQFF
clone_size: NA; d_call: TRBD1; v_call: TRBV27; j_call: TRBJ2-1; cdr3_nt: TGTGCCAGCAGTTTTTTCGGACAGGGTAGGGCCTACAATGAGCAGTTCTTC; cdr3_aa: CASSFFGQGRAYNEQFF
clone_size: NA; d_call: TRBD2; v_call: TRBV11-3; j_call: TRBJ2-3; cdr3_nt: TGTGCCAGCAGCTTAGGGACTAGCGGGAGAGGCACAGATACGCAGTATTTT; cdr3_aa: CASSLGTSGRGTDTQYF
clone_size: NA; d_call: NA; v_call: TRBV9; j_call: TRBJ2-5; cdr3_nt: TGTGCCAGCAGCGCGCAGGGTTATGTGGAGACCCAGTACTTC; cdr3_aa: CASSAQGYVETQYF
clone_size: NA; d_call: NA; v_call: TRBV6-5; j_call: TRBJ1-1; cdr3_nt: TGTGCCAGCAGTAACCAGGGTTTGAACACTGAAGCTTTCTTT; cdr3_aa: CASSNQGLNTEAFF
clone_size: few; d_call: TRBD2; v_call: TRBV6-4; j_call: TRBJ2-7; cdr3_nt: TGTGCCGGGAGAGGGGAGCGGGATCCCTACGAGCAGTACTTC; cdr3_aa: CAGRGERDPYEQYF
clone_size: NA; d_call: NA; v_call: TRBV27; j_call: TRBJ1-3; cdr3_nt: TGTGCCAGCAGTGAGATCTCTGGAAACACCATATATTTT; cdr3_aa: CASSEISGNTIYF
clone_size: NA; d_call: TRBD1; v_call: TRBV11-2; j_call: TRBJ2-5; cdr3_nt: TGTGCCAGCTGGGACAGCCTGGCCGAGACCCAGTACTTC; cdr3_aa: CASWDSLAETQYF
clone_size: NA; d_call: NA; v_call: TRBV18; j_call: TRBJ1-5; cdr3_nt: TGTGCCAGCTCACCACCGTCGTCGGGTAGCAATCAGCCCCAGCATTTT; cdr3_aa: CASSPPSSGSNQPQHF
clone_size: NA; d_call: TRBD1; v_call: TRBV19; j_call: TRBJ1-1; cdr3_nt: TGTGCCAGTACTACAGGGGCAGAACCGCGCACTGAAGCTTTCTTT; cdr3_aa: CASTTGAEPRTEAFF
clone_size: NA; d_call: TRBD1; v_call: TRBV2; j_call: TRBJ2-4; cdr3_nt: TGTGCCAGCAGTCGGACAGGGGGCGATTCAGTCAGCAAAAACATTCAGTACTTC; cdr3_aa: CASSRTGGDSVSKNIQYF
clone_size: once; d_call: NA; v_call: TRBV9; j_call: TRBJ1-4; cdr3_nt: TGTGCCAGCAGCGAAACAGGTGGGGCTAATGAAAAACTGTTTTTT; cdr3_aa: CASSETGGANEKLFF
clone_size: NA; d_call: TRBD1; v_call: TRBV3-1/TRBV3-2; j_call: TRBJ1-1; cdr3_nt: TGTGCCAGCAGCCAAGATCTGGGACAGGGATTGGCTGAAGCTTTCTTT; cdr3_aa: CASSQDLGQGLAEAFF
clone_size: NA; d_call: NA; v_call: TRBV7-3; j_call: TRBJ2-3; cdr3_nt: TGTGCCAGCAGCTTAAACTCGGGGGGCGCCACAGATACGCAGTATTTT; cdr3_aa: CASSLNSGGATDTQYF